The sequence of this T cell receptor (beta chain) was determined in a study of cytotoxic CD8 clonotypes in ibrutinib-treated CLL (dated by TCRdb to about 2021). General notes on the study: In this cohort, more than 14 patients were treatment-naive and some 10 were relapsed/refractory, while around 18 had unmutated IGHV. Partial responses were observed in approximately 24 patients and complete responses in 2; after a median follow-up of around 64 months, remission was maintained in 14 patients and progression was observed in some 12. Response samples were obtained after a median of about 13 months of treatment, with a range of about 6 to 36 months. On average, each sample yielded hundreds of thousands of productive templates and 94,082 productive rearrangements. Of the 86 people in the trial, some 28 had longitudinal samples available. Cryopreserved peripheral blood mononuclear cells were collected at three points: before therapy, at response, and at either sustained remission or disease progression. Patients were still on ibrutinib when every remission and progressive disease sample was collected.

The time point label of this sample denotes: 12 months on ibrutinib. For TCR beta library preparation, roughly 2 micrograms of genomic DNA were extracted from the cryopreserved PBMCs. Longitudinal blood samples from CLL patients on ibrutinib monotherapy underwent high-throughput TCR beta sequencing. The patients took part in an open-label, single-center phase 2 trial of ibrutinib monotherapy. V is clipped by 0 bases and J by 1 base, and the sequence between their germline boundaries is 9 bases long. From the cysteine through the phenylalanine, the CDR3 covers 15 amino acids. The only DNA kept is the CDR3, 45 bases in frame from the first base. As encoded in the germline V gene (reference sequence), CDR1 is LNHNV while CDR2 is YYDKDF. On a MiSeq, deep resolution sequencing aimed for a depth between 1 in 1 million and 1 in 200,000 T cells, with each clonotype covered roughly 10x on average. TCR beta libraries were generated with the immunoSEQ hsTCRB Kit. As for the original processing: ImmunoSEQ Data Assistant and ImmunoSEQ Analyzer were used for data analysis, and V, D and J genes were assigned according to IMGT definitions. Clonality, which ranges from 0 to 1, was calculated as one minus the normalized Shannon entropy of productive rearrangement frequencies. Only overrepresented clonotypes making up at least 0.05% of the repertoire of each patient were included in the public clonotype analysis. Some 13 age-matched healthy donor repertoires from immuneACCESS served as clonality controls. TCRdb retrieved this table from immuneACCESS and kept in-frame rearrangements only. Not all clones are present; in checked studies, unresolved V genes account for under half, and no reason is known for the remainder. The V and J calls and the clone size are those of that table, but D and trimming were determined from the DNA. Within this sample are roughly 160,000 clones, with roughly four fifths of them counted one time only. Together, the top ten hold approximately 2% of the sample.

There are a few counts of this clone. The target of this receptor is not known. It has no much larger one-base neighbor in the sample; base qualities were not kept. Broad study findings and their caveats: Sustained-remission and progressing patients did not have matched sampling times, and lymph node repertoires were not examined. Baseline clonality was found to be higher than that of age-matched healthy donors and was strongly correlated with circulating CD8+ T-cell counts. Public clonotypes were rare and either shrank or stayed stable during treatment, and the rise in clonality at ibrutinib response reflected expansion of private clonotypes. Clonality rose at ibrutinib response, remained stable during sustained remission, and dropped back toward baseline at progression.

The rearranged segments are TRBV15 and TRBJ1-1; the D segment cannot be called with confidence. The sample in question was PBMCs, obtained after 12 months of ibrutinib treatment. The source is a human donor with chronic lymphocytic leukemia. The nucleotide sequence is TGTGCCACCAGCAGAGATGCTTCAGGGAACACTGAAGCTTTCTTT. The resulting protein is CATSRDASGNTEAFF.